The 15 T cell receptor beta chains below were found in one sample sequenced in a study of neurological immune-mediated disorders (dated by TCRdb to about 2019). Receptors were amplified or captured by 5' RACE. Sequenced on an Illumina HiSeq 2500. Starting from the raw public reads, TCRdb applied fastp trimming at Q25, assembled clones with MiXCR and retained in-frame beta chains. All rows with the same CDR3 protein become a single entry with the most common DNA and genes. Across this sample there are approximately 30,000 distinct CDR3 sequences, with under 6% seen only once. Over 2% of the sample is taken by the ten largest. Sample: CD4+ T cells from blood. These receptor sequences come from a woman aged 45-60 years in good health.

The table lists this clonotype with many counts. J is TRBJ2-5 and V is TRBV7-3; D gene ambiguous. Germline CDR1 is SGHTA and CDR2 is FQGTGA. The ends were cut back, 5 bases at V and 0 bases at J, with 4 bases in the middle. The CDR3 consists of 12 residues. This CDR3 is CASSLNQETQYF. The CDR3, as DNA: TGTGCCAGCAGCCTAAACCAAGAGACCCAGTACTTC.

This clonotype was counted ten times or more. The V gene is TRBV7-8, the J gene TRBJ2-7; D not certain. The CDR3 has 13 amino acids. The V end was cut by 1 base, the J end by 9 bases, with 13 bases between. Per the germline V gene, CDR1 is SGHVS and CDR2 is FQNEAQ. CDR3 sequence reads: CASSLEASYGQYF. The CDR3 nucleotides read TGTGCCAGCAGCTTAGAAGCCAGTTATGGGCAGTACTTC. Looking up the rest from reference TRBV7-8 and TRBJ2-7 gives the full variable domain: GAGVSQSPRYKVAKRGQDVALRCDPISGHVSLFWYQQALGQGPEFLTYFQNEAQLDKSGLPSDRFFAERPEGSVSTLKIQRTQQEDSAVYLCASSLEASYGQYFGPGTRLTVT.

This clonotype was picked up many times. The chain combines TRBV4-1 with TRBJ2-7; D unclear. The germline V and J ends were trimmed by 3 bases and 1 base, with 10 bases remaining between them. CDR3 size: 14 residues. The germline V gene has CDR1 MGHRA and CDR2 YSYEKL. This chain's CDR3 is CASSHPTRSYEQYF. The CDR3, as DNA: TGCGCCAGCAGCCACCCCACTCGGTCCTACGAGCAGTACTTC.

The table lists this clonotype with many counts. CDR3 nucleotides: TGTGCCAGCAGCCCCCGGGACAGGGGACTCACCAAAAACATTCAGTACTTC. This encodes CASSPRDRGLTKNIQYF. The chain employs TRBV5-8 and TRBJ2-4, with 10 nucleotides matching TRBD1. V lost 4 bases to trimming and J lost 2 bases; unmatched junction nucleotides: 9. This CDR3 region has 17 residues. Germline CDR1 reads SGHTS; CDR2 reads YDEGEE. The full variable domain, in which reference TRBV5-8 and TRBJ2-4 provide the parts outside the CDR3, is EAGVTQSPTHLIKTRGQQATLRCSPISGHTSVYWYQQALGLGLQFLLWYDEGEERNRGNFPPRFSGRQFPNYSSELNVNALELEDSALYLCASSPRDRGLTKNIQYFGAGTRLSVL.

This clonotype was observed at least ten times. The chain employs TRBV7-6 and TRBJ2-1; 11 nucleotides agree with TRBD2. The CDR3 length is 15 residues. The V gene end was trimmed by 2 bases and the J gene end by 10 bases; junction bases not matched to a gene: 7. The germline V gene encodes CDR1 SGHVS and CDR2 FNYEAQ. Written as DNA, the CDR3 is TGTGCCAGCAGCTTACTAGCGGGAGGATTTAAGGAGCAGTTCTTC. Protein sequence: CASSLLAGGFKEQFF.

The V and J genes are TRBV18 and TRBJ1-4, with 7 nucleotides matching TRBD1. Germline CDR1 is KGHSH and CDR2 is LQKENI. The V segment lost 3 bases and the J segment 2 bases; nucleotides outside the gene matches: 0. The CDR3 covers 14 residues. DNA for the CDR3: TGTGCCAGCTCACCGACAGGGACTAATGAAAAACTGTTTTTT. Its protein product is CASSPTGTNEKLFF.

This clonotype was counted at least ten times. CDR3 coding DNA: TGTGCCAGCTCCTCCGGGGCTGAGAACACTGAAGCTTTCTTT. Protein: CASSSGAENTEAFF. The gene calls are TRBV28 and TRBJ1-1; D possibly corresponds to TRBD1 (5 bases). This CDR3 is 14 amino acids long. CDR1 is MDHEN, CDR2 SYDVKM, per germline. Trimming took off 8 bases at V and 1 base at J, with 14 bases between the two ends.

In its sample, this clonotype was seen many times. The genes are TRBV5-1 and TRBJ2-3; D not certain. V was trimmed by 0 bases and J by 6 bases, leaving 20 bases between them. The CDR3 extends over 17 amino acids. CDR1 SGHRS and CDR2 YFSETQ come from the germline V gene. Written as DNA, the CDR3 is TGCGCCAGCAGCTTGGTGGACCCTACCTTGAAGGCTGATACGCAGTATTTT. Its protein is CASSLVDPTLKADTQYF.

Many counts were recorded for this clonotype. The chain uses TRBV5-1 and TRBJ1-4; TRBD1 agrees at 7 bases. The V gene's germline CDR1 is SGHRS and CDR2 YFSETQ. J was trimmed by 5 bases and V by 3 bases; bases with no gene match: 4. CDR3 size: 14 residues. This chain's CDR3 is CASSSGQPNEKLFF. As DNA, the CDR3 is TGCGCCAGCAGCTCGGGACAGCCGAATGAAAAACTGTTTTTT.

This clonotype was counted at least ten times. The chain carries TRBV7-2 and TRBJ2-5, with 11 bases matching TRBD2. The CDR3 is 16 amino acids. Germline V gene lookup returns CDR1 SGHTA and CDR2 FQGNSA. With V trimmed by 1 base and J by 1 base, 2 bases remained unmatched. CDR3 nucleotides: TGTGCCAGCAGCTTAGTGGGACTAGCGGCCCAAGAGACCCAGTACTTC. Its protein product is CASSLVGLAAQETQYF.

This clonotype was counted at least ten times. The chain uses TRBV20-1 and TRBJ1-1; a weak D match, TRBD1 (5 bases). V shed 5 bases and J shed 1 base, with 14 bases lying between them. Germline assignment: CDR1 DFQATT and CDR2 SNEGSKA (reference sequence). The CDR3 runs 14 residues. CDR3 DNA: TGCAGTGCTGCCCGCGACAGTTCGAACACTGAAGCTTTCTTT. Translating gives CSAARDSSNTEAFF.

In its sample, this clonotype was seen many times. This chain uses TRBV5-1 with TRBJ1-1; maybe TRBD1 (5 bases). Germline V gives CDR1 SGHRS, CDR2 YFSETQ. CDR3 length: 15 amino acids. V lost 2 bases and J 1 base, leaving 12 bases between the germline ends. The CDR3 region has the DNA TGCGCCAGCAGCTTCGTATCAGGGAAGAACACTGAAGCTTTCTTT. This encodes CASSFVSGKNTEAFF.

This clonotype was picked up many times. This sequence joins TRBV7-2 and TRBJ1-2; D unresolved. The CDR3 consists of 13 residues. Germline V gives CDR1 SGHTA, CDR2 FQGNSA. Trimming cost V 0 bases and J 6 bases, with 8 bases left between them. CDR3 DNA: TGTGCCAGCAGCTTAGCGGTAGTGGATGGCTACACCTTC. It specifies CASSLAVVDGYTF.

This clonotype was seen repeatedly, ten times or more. The chain is built from TRBV5-4 and TRBJ2-7, with 8 bases identical to TRBD1. Germline V lookup: CDR1 SGHNT, CDR2 YYREEE (reference sequence). V dropped 4 bases and J dropped 1; count of bases not matched to a gene: 10. The CDR3 covers 16 residues. CDR3 in amino acids: CASSRNSGTGSYEQYF. Here the CDR3 DNA reads TGTGCCAGCAGCCGGAACTCCGGGACAGGATCCTACGAGCAGTACTTC.

This clonotype was recorded many times. J is TRBJ2-7 and V is TRBV7-2; possibly TRBD1 or TRBD2 for D (6 bases each). The CDR3 runs to 15 residues. The germline V and J ends were trimmed by 1 base and 6 bases, with 16 bases remaining between them. Germline assignment: CDR1 SGHTA and CDR2 FQGNSA. In nucleotides, the CDR3 is TGTGCCAGCAGCTTAGGGGGGGCGCATCCTCTCGAGCAGTACTTC. It encodes CASSLGGAHPLEQYF.